Presented here are 8 T cell receptor beta chains from one specimen sequenced in a study of shared clonotypes between healthy human individuals. The table came from immunoSEQ multiplex PCR; TCRdb's copy has only in-frame clones and leaves some out. Among about a million clones listed, about 80% were seen once. The source material was memory CD4+ T cells from PBMCs. Subset indicated: CD45RA-negative fraction. The receptor set was obtained from a man between 18 and 35 years old in good health. Some clones in this sample may be carry-over from other donors' samples.

The chain has TRBV5-1 and TRBJ2-6, with a tentative D call TRBD1 (5 bases). Trimming stripped 2 bases from V and 0 bases from J, with 9 bases between. Germline V gene data show CDR1 as SGHRS and CDR2 as YFSETQ. The CDR3 length is 16 residues. The CDR3 coding sequence is TGCGCCAGCAGCTTTGGGGCCCTCTCTGGGGCCAACGTCCTGACTTTC. It yields the protein CASSFGALSGANVLTF.

The rearrangement joins TRBV11-2 to TRBJ2-6; 8 bases align to TRBD1. Trimming removed 4 bases from V and 17 bases from J; junction bases left unmatched: 10. There are 13 residues in the CDR3. CDR1 and CDR2 from the germline V gene are SGHAT and FQNNGV. As DNA, the CDR3 is TGTGCCAGCAGCTCGGACGCAGGGGGCGTATTGACTTTC. Protein product: CASSSDAGGVLTF.

This clone was counted a few times. The rearrangement joins TRBV28 to TRBJ2-5; tentative D call: TRBD1 (5 bases). Germline CDR1 reads MDHEN; CDR2 reads SYDVKM. Deletions cut 8 bases from V and 2 bases from J, with 12 bases between. This CDR3 contains 13 residues. The CDR3 protein is CASHQGVQETQYF. Written as DNA, the CDR3 is TGTGCCAGCCATCAAGGGGTTCAAGAGACCCAGTACTTC. The full variable domain, its missing parts supplied by reference TRBV28 and TRBJ2-5, is DVKVTQSSRYLVKRTGEKVFLECVQDMDHENMFWYRQDPGLGLRLIYFSYDVKMKEKGDIPEGYSVSREKKERFSLILESASTNQTSMYLCASHQGVQETQYFGPGTRLLVL.

The gene calls are TRBV5-1 and TRBJ2-7; 7 bases line up with TRBD1. Trimming cost V 2 bases and J 0 bases; bases outside gene matches: 5. The CDR3 loop spans 15 amino acids. Germline loops: CDR1 SGHRS, CDR2 YFSETQ. CDR3 amino acids: CASSFTWDSSYEQYF. In nucleotides, the CDR3 is TGCGCCAGCAGCTTCACTTGGGACAGCTCCTACGAGCAGTACTTC.

The rearrangement links TRBV28 to TRBJ2-1; D may correspond to TRBD1 or TRBD2 (6 bases each). The ends were cut back, 5 bases at V and 8 bases at J, with 19 bases in the middle. The CDR3 is 15 amino acids. Germline V gives CDR1 MDHEN, CDR2 SYDVKM. The CDR3 here is CASSEPGAPRDEQFF. The CDR3 DNA reads TGTGCCAGCAGTGAACCGGGGGCTCCTCGGGATGAGCAGTTCTTC.

The rearrangement joins TRBV21-1 to TRBJ2-7. TRBV21-1 is listed as a pseudogene. The CDR3 runs 12 residues. As DNA, the CDR3 is TGTGCCAGCAGCAAGGAAATCTACGAGCAGTACTTC. It translates to CASSKEIYEQYF.

The V and J genes are TRBV18 and TRBJ1-5, with a weak D call TRBD1 (5 bases). The CDR3 is made up of 14 amino acids. The germline CDR1 and CDR2 sequences are KGHSH and LQKENI. V was trimmed by 6 bases and J by 4 bases, leaving 13 bases between them. CDR3 coding DNA: TGTGCCAGCTCGTCTACCGGGACTAATCAGCCCCAGCATTTT. This codes for CASSSTGTNQPQHF.

A note on this clone: Other nucleotide sequences in the sample specify the same CDR3. The chain has TRBV18 and TRBJ1-1, with D possibly matching TRBD1 (5 bases). The V end lost 1 base, the J end lost 3 bases, and 9 bases lay between the germline ends. The CDR3 loop spans 14 amino acids. Germline CDR1 is KGHSH and CDR2 is LQKENI. Here the CDR3 reads CASSPQGRDTEAFF. The CDR3 bases are TGTGCCAGCTCACCACAGGGCAGGGACACTGAAGCTTTCTTT.